This entry describes one T cell receptor (beta chain). This sample was taken from a study of T cells in localized non-small cell lung cancer. CDR1 and CDR2 (germline): SGHRS, YFSETQ. The CDR3 is 13 residues long. Trimming took off 7 bases at V and 2 bases at J, with 13 bases between the two ends. Measured with immunoSEQ multiplex PCR; TCRdb has only the in-frame clones, and not every one. The sample yields under 55,000 clones, about three quarters seen once. This rearrangement joins TRBV5-1 to TRBJ2-7; D uncertain. The TCR comes from a woman between 35 and 75 years old with stage II lung adenocarcinoma. Sequenced here: PBMCs, sampled before any cancer treatment. The CDR3 protein is CASAPDSPYEQYF. Written as DNA, the CDR3 is TGCGCCAGCGCCCCAGATTCTCCCTACGAGCAGTACTTC.